The 9 T cell receptor beta chains reported below all come from one sample, sequenced in a study of blood T cell repertoires in COVID-19. Clones were read by immunoSEQ multiplex PCR, and TCRdb kept only the in-frame ones, dropping some. This sample has about 65,000 clones, with approximately 95% found just once. Material: peripheral blood. These TCRs come from a man aged 65 to 79 with active COVID-19.

The gene calls are TRBV5-1 and TRBJ2-1, with D unresolved. The germline CDR1 and CDR2 sequences are SGHRS and YFSETQ. The CDR3 totals 12 residues. V was clipped by 0 bases and J by 8 bases, with 6 bases between them. CDR3 sequence: CASSLASHEQFF. In nucleotides, the CDR3 is TGCGCCAGCAGCTTGGCGTCTCATGAGCAGTTCTTC.

The J gene is TRBJ2-7, the V gene TRBV10-3, with TRBD1 matching over 10 bases. This CDR3 is 13 amino acids long. The V segment lost 10 bases and the J segment 6 bases; nucleotides outside the gene matches: 9. From germline, CDR1 is ENHRY and CDR2 SYGVKD. In DNA form, the CDR3 reads TGTGCCACCGGAGGGACAGGGGCTCGCGAGCAGTACGTC. Translated: CATGGTGAREQYV.

A few counts support this clone. The chain couples TRBV6-2 or TRBV6-3 to TRBJ2-7, with a tentative D call TRBD1 (6 bases). This CDR3 region has 15 residues. Germline-derived CDR1 and CDR2 are MNHEY and SVGEGT. Trimming took 3 bases from V and 2 from J, leaving 14 bases between them. CDR3 protein: CASSYRTGITYEQYF. The DNA of the CDR3 is TGTGCCAGCAGTTATAGAACAGGGATAACCTACGAGCAGTACTTC.

This chain uses TRBV28 with TRBJ2-3; weak D call: TRBD1 (5 bases). The CDR3 runs 15 residues. Trimming shortened V by 7 bases and J by 2 bases, and 16 bases separated the two germline ends. Germline values: CDR1 MDHEN, CDR2 SYDVKM. The CDR3 loop reads CASTPGHLLTDTQYF. As DNA, the CDR3 is TGTGCCAGCACTCCAGGGCACCTCCTCACAGATACGCAGTATTTT.

The genes are TRBV11-2 and TRBJ2-7, with D hard to call. The germline V gene encodes CDR1 SGHAT and CDR2 FQNNGV. This CDR3 has 12 amino acids. The V gene lost 5 bases and the J gene lost 4 bases, with 9 bases spanning the gap. Written as DNA, the CDR3 is TGTGCCAGCAGCCCTCCCCGGTACGAGCAGTACTTC. Encoded protein: CASSPPRYEQYF.

The chain employs TRBV6-5 and TRBJ2-7, with TRBD1 matching over 10 bases. The CDR3 extends over 15 amino acids. V lost 6 bases to trimming and J lost 1 base; unmatched junction nucleotides: 6. Germline CDR1 MNHEY, CDR2 SVGAGI. As DNA, the CDR3 is TGTGCCAGCAGCACACCGGGACAGGGGTCCTACGAGCAGTACTTC. It is translated as CASSTPGQGSYEQYF.

A note on this clone: Within the sample, other DNA sequences also encode this same CDR3. In DNA form, the CDR3 reads TGTGCCAGTAGGGGGGACATTCGGAACACTGAAGCTTTCTTT. Its protein is CASRGDIRNTEAFF. This chain uses TRBV19 with TRBJ1-1, with a possible D match to TRBD1 (6 bases). CDR1 and CDR2 (germline): LNHDA, SQIVND (reference sequence). Trimming cost V 6 bases and J 1 base, with 12 bases left between them. The CDR3 sequence is 14 residues long.

This chain joins TRBV5-1 and TRBJ2-2; a weak D match, TRBD1 (6 bases). Germline-derived CDR1 and CDR2 are SGHRS and YFSETQ. V was pared by 6 bases and J by 6 bases, with 12 bases between. The CDR3 consists of 13 residues. The CDR3 DNA reads TGCGCCAGCAAAAGGGGGTCCGCCGGGGAGCTGTTTTTT. Its translation is CASKRGSAGELFF.

V is TRBV18 and J is TRBJ1-1; D is possibly TRBD1 (5 bases). Trimming removed 3 bases at V and 1 base at J, with 12 bases between. The CDR3 contains 15 residues. Germline V gene lookup returns CDR1 KGHSH and CDR2 LQKENI. CDR3 DNA: TGTGCCAGCTCACCGATTCAGACAGAGAACACTGAAGCTTTCTTT. Residues: CASSPIQTENTEAFF.